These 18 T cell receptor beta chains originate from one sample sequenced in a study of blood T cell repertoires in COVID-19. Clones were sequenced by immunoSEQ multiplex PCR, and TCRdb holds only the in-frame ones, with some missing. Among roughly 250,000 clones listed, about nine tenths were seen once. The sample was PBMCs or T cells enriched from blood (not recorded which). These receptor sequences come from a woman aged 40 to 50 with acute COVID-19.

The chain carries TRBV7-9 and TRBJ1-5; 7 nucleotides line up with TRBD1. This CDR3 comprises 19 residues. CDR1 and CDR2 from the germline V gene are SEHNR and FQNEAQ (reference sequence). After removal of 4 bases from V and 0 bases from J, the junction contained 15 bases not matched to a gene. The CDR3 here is CASSYDRVGRLHSNQPQHF. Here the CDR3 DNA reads TGTGCCAGCAGCTATGACAGGGTCGGTCGCCTTCATAGCAATCAGCCCCAGCATTTT.

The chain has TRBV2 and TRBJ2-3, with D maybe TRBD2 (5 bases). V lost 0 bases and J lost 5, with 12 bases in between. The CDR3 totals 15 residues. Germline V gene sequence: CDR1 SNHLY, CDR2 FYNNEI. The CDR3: CASSEAKDFLDTQYF. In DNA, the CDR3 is TGTGCCAGCAGTGAAGCAAAGGACTTTCTAGATACGCAGTATTTT.

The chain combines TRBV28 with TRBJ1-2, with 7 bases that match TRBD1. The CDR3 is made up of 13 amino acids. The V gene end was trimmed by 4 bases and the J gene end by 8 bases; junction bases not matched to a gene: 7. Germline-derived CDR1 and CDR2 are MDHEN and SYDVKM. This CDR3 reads CASSSGTAEGYTF. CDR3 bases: TGTGCCAGCAGTTCCGGGACAGCGGAGGGCTACACCTTC.

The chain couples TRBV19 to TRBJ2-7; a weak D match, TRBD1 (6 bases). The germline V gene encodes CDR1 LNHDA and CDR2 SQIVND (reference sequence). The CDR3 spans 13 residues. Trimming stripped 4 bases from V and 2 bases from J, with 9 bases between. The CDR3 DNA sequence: TGTGCCAGTAGTACGGACAGACCCTACGAGCAGTACTTC. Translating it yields CASSTDRPYEQYF.

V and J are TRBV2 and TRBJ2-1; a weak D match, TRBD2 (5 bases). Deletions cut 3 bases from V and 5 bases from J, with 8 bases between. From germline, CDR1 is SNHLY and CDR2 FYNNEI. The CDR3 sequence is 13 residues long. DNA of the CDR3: TGTGCCAGCAGTGACCTAGCAAACAATGAGCAGTTCTTC. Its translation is CASSDLANNEQFF.

For the CDR3, the DNA is TGTGCCAGCAGTGGAGGGACAGGTGGCTTTAATGAGCAGTTCTTC. Translation: CASSGGTGGFNEQFF. The chain recombines TRBV2 with TRBJ2-1; 8 bases map to TRBD1. V lost 4 bases, J lost 7 bases, and 9 bases stayed unmatched. Germline assignment: CDR1 SNHLY and CDR2 FYNNEI. This CDR3 is built from 15 residues.

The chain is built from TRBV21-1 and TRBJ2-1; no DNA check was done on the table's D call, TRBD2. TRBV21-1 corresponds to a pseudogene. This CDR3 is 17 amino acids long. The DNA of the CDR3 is TGTGCCAGCAGCAAAGTGGGCGGGAGCCCGTCCTACAATGAGCAGTTCTTC. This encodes CASSKVGGSPSYNEQFF.

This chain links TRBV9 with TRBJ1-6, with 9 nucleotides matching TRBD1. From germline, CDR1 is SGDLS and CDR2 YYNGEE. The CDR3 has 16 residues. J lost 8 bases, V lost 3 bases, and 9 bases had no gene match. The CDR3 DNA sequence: TGTGCCAGCAGCGCTTCGTCCGGGACAGGGTATTCACCCCTCCACTTT. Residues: CASSASSGTGYSPLHF.

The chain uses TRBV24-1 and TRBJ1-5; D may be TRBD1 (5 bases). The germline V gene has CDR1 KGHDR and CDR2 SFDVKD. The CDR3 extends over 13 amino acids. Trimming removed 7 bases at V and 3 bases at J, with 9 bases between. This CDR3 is CATSDSSNQPQHF. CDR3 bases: TGTGCCACCAGCGACAGCTCCAATCAGCCCCAGCATTTT.

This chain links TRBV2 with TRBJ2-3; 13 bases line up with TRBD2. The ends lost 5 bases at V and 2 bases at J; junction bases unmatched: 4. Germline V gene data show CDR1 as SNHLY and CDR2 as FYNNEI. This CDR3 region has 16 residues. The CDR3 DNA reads TGTGCCAGCAGTAAAGGACTAGCGGGGGCCACAGATACGCAGTATTTT. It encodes CASSKGLAGATDTQYF.

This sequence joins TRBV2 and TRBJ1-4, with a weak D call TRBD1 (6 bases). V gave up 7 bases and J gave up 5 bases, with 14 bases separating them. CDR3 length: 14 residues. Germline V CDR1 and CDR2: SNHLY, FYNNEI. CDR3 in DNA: TGTGCCAGCAAAAAGCACAGGGTAAATGAAAAACTGTTTTTT. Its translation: CASKKHRVNEKLFF. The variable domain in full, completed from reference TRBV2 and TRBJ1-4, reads EPEVTQTPSHQVTQMGQEVILRCVPISNHLYFYWYRQILGQKVEFLVSFYNNEISEKSEIFDDQFSVERPDGSNFTLKIRSTKLEDSAMYFCASKKHRVNEKLFFGSGTQLSVL.

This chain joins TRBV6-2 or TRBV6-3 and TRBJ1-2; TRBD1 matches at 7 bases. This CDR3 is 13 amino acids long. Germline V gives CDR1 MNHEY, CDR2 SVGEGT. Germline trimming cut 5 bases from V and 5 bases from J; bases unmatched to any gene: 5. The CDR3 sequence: CASSRGPGYGYTF. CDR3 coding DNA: TGTGCCAGCAGTAGGGGGCCAGGGTATGGCTACACCTTC.

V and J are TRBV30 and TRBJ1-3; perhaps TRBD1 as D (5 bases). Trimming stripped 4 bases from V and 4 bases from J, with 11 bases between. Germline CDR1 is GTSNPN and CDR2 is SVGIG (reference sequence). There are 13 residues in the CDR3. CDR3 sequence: CAWTAGLGNTIYF. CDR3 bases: TGTGCCTGGACTGCAGGGTTAGGAAACACCATATATTTT.

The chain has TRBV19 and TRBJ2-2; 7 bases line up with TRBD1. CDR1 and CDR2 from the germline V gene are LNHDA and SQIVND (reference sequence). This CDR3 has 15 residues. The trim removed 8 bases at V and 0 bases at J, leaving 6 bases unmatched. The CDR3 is CASEMTGTNTGELFF. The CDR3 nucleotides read TGTGCCAGTGAGATGACAGGGACGAACACCGGGGAGCTGTTTTTT.

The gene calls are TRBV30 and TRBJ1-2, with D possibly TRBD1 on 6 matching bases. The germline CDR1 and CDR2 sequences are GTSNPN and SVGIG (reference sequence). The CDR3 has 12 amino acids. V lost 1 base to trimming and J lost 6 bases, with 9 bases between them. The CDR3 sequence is CAWSAGVHGYTF. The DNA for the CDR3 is TGTGCCTGGAGTGCAGGGGTGCATGGCTACACCTTC.

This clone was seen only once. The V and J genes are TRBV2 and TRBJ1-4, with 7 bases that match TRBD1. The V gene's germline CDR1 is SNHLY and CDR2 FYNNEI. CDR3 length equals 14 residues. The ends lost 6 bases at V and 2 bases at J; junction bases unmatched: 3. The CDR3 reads CASRIQGTNEKLFF. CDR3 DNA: TGTGCCAGCAGAATACAGGGGACTAATGAAAAACTGTTTTTT.

CDR3 in amino acids: CASSVEAASTDTQYF. The CDR3 region has the DNA TGTGCCAGCAGCGTAGAGGCGGCTAGCACAGATACGCAGTATTTT. The chain links TRBV9 to TRBJ2-3; D gene ambiguous. There are 15 residues in the CDR3. In germline, CDR1 is SGDLS, CDR2 YYNGEE. The V end was cut by 0 bases, the J end by 0 bases, with 8 bases between. Variable domain in full (rest from reference TRBV9 and TRBJ2-3): DSGVTQTPKHLITATGQRVTLRCSPRSGDLSVYWYQQSLDQGLQFLIQYYNGEERAKGNILERFSAQQFPDLHSELNLSSLELGDSALYFCASSVEAASTDTQYFGPGTRLTVL.

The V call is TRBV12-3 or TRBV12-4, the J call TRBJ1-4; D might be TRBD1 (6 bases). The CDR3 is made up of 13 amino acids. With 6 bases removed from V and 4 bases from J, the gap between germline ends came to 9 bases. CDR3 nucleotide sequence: TGTGCCAGCAGAACAGGGTTTAATGAAAAACTGTTTTTT. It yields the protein CASRTGFNEKLFF.